This TCR beta chain was recovered during a study of blood T cells in healthy people across ages. It was with a sample-barcoded 5' primer and a J-beta primer mix that a second PCR of about 7 to 12 cycles was run. Each CDR3 protein gets one entry after TCRdb re-called the 5' RACE reads with MiXCR. The table records about 1.5 million distinct CDR3 sequences, approximately 43% of them present only once. Notes on this clonotype: Antigen specificity is unknown.

The study's findings and limits: Unknown donor CMV status possibly confounded expanded clonotype changes. Diversity of TCR beta per million T cells declined in a roughly linear way with age.

Each individual donor underwent a draw of ten milliliters of peripheral blood. Total RNA extracted from each sample amounted to at least 6 micrograms. Germline CDR1 and CDR2: ENHRY and SYGVKD. The V end lost 4 bases, the J end lost 0 bases, and 20 bases lay between the germline ends. The CDR3 totals 18 residues. The source is a woman younger than 30 in good health. V gene TRBV10-3 combines with J gene TRBJ2-3; D may be TRBD2 (6 bases). Source material: blood. DNA of the CDR3: TGTGCCATCAGTGGGTCCTCAACCGGGAGTCTTAGCACAGATACGCAGTATTTT. As protein: CAISGSSTGSLSTDTQYF.